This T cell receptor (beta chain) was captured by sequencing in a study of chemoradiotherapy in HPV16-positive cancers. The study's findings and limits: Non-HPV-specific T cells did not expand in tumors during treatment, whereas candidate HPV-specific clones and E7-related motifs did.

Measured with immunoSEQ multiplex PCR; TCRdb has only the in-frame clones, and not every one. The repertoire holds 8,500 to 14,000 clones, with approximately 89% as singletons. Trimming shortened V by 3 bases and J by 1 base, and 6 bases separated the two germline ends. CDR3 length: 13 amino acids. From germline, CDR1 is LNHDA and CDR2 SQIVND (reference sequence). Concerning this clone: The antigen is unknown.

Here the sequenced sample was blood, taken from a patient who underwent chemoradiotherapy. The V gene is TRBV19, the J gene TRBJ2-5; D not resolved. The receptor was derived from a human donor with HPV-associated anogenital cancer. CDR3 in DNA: TGTGCCAGTAGTATCGTCCCCCAAGAGACCCAGTACTTC. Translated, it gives CASSIVPQETQYF.